The 5 T cell receptor beta chains below come from one sample, sequenced in a study of OX40 agonist ivuxolimab in advanced cancers. The repertoire was sequenced with immunoSEQ multiplex PCR; TCRdb's copy has only in-frame clones and lacks some. The sample carries under 90,000 clones, over 85% recorded once. The material was CD4+ or CD8+ T cells sorted from blood, obtained in a trial of the OX40 agonist ivuxolimab. Receptors originate from an adult with an advanced solid tumor such as melanoma, head and neck, liver or kidney cancer.

The CDR3 nucleotides are TGTGCCAGCAGTTACTTCAAGGACTACGAGCAGTACTTC. Its translation: CASSYFKDYEQYF. The V and J genes are TRBV6-5 and TRBJ2-7; no clear D. This CDR3 is 13 amino acids long. Trimming removed 1 base at V and 3 bases at J, with 7 bases between. CDR1 and CDR2 from the germline V gene are MNHEY and SVGAGI.

This chain joins TRBV18 and TRBJ1-1, with D maybe TRBD1 (5 bases). This CDR3 region has 16 residues. V lost 1 base, J lost 5 bases, and 17 bases lay in between. Germline assignment: CDR1 KGHSH and CDR2 LQKENI. CDR3 in DNA: TGTGCCAGCTCACCACGCCGGACTCAGGAGGGGACTGAAGCTTTCTTT. Its translation is CASSPRRTQEGTEAFF.

The gene calls are TRBV11-2 and TRBJ2-3; D call uncertain. The CDR3 is made up of 12 amino acids. Trimming took off 2 bases at V and 6 bases at J, with 6 bases between the two ends. Germline V gene lookup returns CDR1 SGHAT and CDR2 FQNNGV. CDR3 in DNA: TGTGCCAGCAGCTTAAATAGGGATACGCAGTATTTT. Translating it yields CASSLNRDTQYF.

J is TRBJ2-2 and V is TRBV19; D is ambiguous. CDR1 and CDR2 from the germline V gene are LNHDA and SQIVND (reference sequence). V lost 0 bases and J lost 7, with 9 bases in between. The CDR3 is 14 residues long. The CDR3: CASSIEVQLGELFF. In DNA form, the CDR3 reads TGTGCCAGTAGTATAGAGGTACAGCTCGGGGAGCTGTTTTTT.

This clone was found a few times. This chain uses TRBV18 with TRBJ1-4; weak D call: TRBD1 (6 bases). Trimming cost V 1 base and J 2 bases, with 8 bases left between them. The CDR3 contains 15 residues. Per the germline V gene, CDR1 is KGHSH and CDR2 is LQKENI. The CDR3 sequence is CASSPQGVTNEKLFF. The CDR3 bases are TGTGCCAGCTCACCACAGGGGGTGACTAATGAAAAACTGTTTTTT.